This TCR beta chain originates from a study of identical twins. General study results and limits: One should note that invariant MAIT and iNKT cells could partly confound zero-insertion analyses. Shared out-of-frame alpha sequences (those common to twins) showed excess low generation probability. Whereas memory repertoires showed no such difference, abundant cord blood beta clonotypes carried fewer insertions.

Losses at the gene ends were 4 bases for V and 0 bases for J; bases not matched to a gene: 3. CDR1 and CDR2 (germline): SGHRS, YFSETQ. The CDR3 sequence is 14 residues long. This clonotype occurred many times. The antigen is unknown. Each CDR3 protein gets one entry after TCRdb re-called the 5' RACE reads with MiXCR. The sample includes hundreds of thousands of distinct CDR3 sequences, approximately 20% seen only once; the top ten take approximately 0.5%. This sample also belongs to another study, concerning yellow fever vaccine responses in identical twins. That work states: Twins' vaccine T cell response reportedly gave the appearance of partial convergence and partial personalization.

This clonotype originated in a woman under 30 in good health. V and J are TRBV5-1 and TRBJ1-1; TRBD1 aligns across 7 bases. The sample was CD4+ T cells sorted from blood. Here the CDR3 DNA reads TGCGCCAGCAGCACCGACAGGGTGAACACTGAAGCTTTCTTT. Protein: CASSTDRVNTEAFF.